These T cell receptor beta chains were read from a single sample in a study of cytomegalovirus exposure and HLA in healthy donors. TCRdb's table, derived via immunoSEQ multiplex PCR, lists solely in-frame clones and lacks some. The sample lists some 150,000 clones, about four fifths occurring once. The sequenced material came from PBMCs. Receptors originate from a woman aged 18-30 years in good health and CMV-seropositive. Each CDR3 is given with its conserved first and last residue. The D gene is left open where the match is weak. Some rows mark clone size as missing; the rest say once, few, many or name a class of expanded clone.

cdr3_length j_call d_call v_call clone_size cdr3_nt cdr3_aa
15 TRBJ1-1 TRBD1 TRBV5-1 . TGCGCCAGCAGCTTCAGGGGGGACCTGAACACTGAAGCTTTCTTT CASSFRGDLNTEAFF
15 TRBJ2-1 . TRBV5-1 few TGCGCCAGCAGCTTGCAGACAGCCATGGTCGATGAGCAGTTCTTC CASSLQTAMVDEQFF
14 TRBJ2-4 . TRBV4-2 few TGTGCCAGCAGCCACACAACAGGGATCGACATTCAGTACTTC CASSHTTGIDIQYF
17 TRBJ2-3 . TRBV15 once TGTGCCACCAGCAGAAACCAGGTCTGGCCAAGCACAGATACGCAGTATTTT CATSRNQVWPSTDTQYF
17 TRBJ2-1 . TRBV4-1 . TGCGCCAGCAGCCAAGAGCCCCGGGACGGGGGTTTCGGTGAGCAGTTCTTC CASSQEPRDGGFGEQFF
18 TRBJ1-3 TRBD1 TRBV7-8 . TGTGCCAGCAGCATAAGAGCCGGGACAGGGTTTTCTGGAAACACCATATATTTT CASSIRAGTGFSGNTIYF
16 TRBJ2-5 . TRBV19 . TGTGCCAGTAGTACGGGGACAACAAAGTACCAAGAGACCCAGTACTTC CASSTGTTKYQETQYF
15 TRBJ1-1 . TRBV7-2 few TGTGCCAGCAGCTTAACCGACTTACTGAACACTGAAGCTTTCTTT CASSLTDLLNTEAFF
14 TRBJ1-1 . TRBV10-3 . TGTGCCATCAGTGCGGGGGGTTCTAACACTGAAGCTTTCTTT CAISAGGSNTEAFF
16 TRBJ1-2 . TRBV10-3 . TGTGCCATCAGTGAGTCCTCAGGGAGGGATGACTATGGCTACACCTTC CAISESSGRDDYGYTF
14 TRBJ2-7 . TRBV5-6 once TGTGCCAGCAGCTTAACAAGAAGCTCCTACGAGCAGTACTTC CASSLTRSSYEQYF
15 TRBJ2-3 . TRBV6-5 . TGTGCCAGCAGTTACTCGAGTCCTAGCACAGATACGCAGTATTTT CASSYSSPSTDTQYF
17 TRBJ2-7 TRBD1 TRBV19 . TGTGCCAGTAGTCCATCCCTCGACAGGGTTAGGTCCTACGAGCAGTACTTC CASSPSLDRVRSYEQYF
14 TRBJ1-2 TRBD1 TRBV6-6 . TGTGCCAGCAGCCCCCCGGGACAGGGAGATGGCTACACCTTC CASSPPGQGDGYTF
16 TRBJ2-5 . TRBV7-2 . TGTGCCAGCAGCACAAGACGCCTAGGAGGCGTGGAGACCCAGTACTTC CASSTRRLGGVETQYF
17 TRBJ2-2 TRBD1 TRBV4-1 . TGCGCCAGCAGCCCCTCCGGGACAGGGTACGGTACCGGGGAGCTGTTTTTT CASSPSGTGYGTGELFF
14 TRBJ2-1 TRBD1 TRBV18 . TGTGCCAGCTCACCGGGACAGGCCTACAATGAGCAGTTCTTC CASSPGQAYNEQFF
12 TRBJ2-7 . TRBV7-2 . TGTGCCAGCAGCTTAGGGGAGTACGAGCAGTACTTC CASSLGEYEQYF
15 TRBJ1-1 . TRBV7-9 . TGTGCCAGCAGCCTAGGTGGGGTGGAGGTCACTGAAGCTTTCTTT CASSLGGVEVTEAFF
13 TRBJ2-6 . TRBV19 . TGTGCCAGTAGAGGGGGAGGGGCCAACGTCCTGACTTTC CASRGGGANVLTF
16 TRBJ2-4 . TRBV5-1 . TGCGCCAGCAGCCCACTATGGGACATGGGCAAAAACATTCAGTACTTC CASSPLWDMGKNIQYF
19 TRBJ2-1 TRBD2 TRBV28 few TGTGCCAGCAGTTTTTTTTCGACTAGCGGGGGGGGTACCTACAATGAGCAGTTCTTC CASSFFSTSGGGTYNEQFF
13 TRBJ1-5 . TRBV2 . TGTGCCAGCAGCGGGACACACAATCAGCCCCAGCATTTT CASSGTHNQPQHF
15 TRBJ2-1 TRBD1 TRBV4-1 . TGCGCCAGCAGCCAAGGGACAGGGGGCAGAGGTGAGCAGTTCTTC CASSQGTGGRGEQFF
16 TRBJ2-2 TRBD2 TRBV4-1 . TGCGCCAGCAGCCAATACGGGGGGGGCATCACCGGGGAGCTGTTTTTT CASSQYGGGITGELFF
13 TRBJ1-1 . TRBV10-3 . TGTGCCATCAGTGGGACTAGTCGGACTGAAGCTTTCTTT CAISGTSRTEAFF
15 TRBJ2-7 TRBD1 TRBV7-2 . TGTGCCAGCAGCTTAGTCACCGGGACAGGGGTCGAGCAGTACTTC CASSLVTGTGVEQYF
16 TRBJ2-3 . TRBV11-2 . TGTGCCAGCAGCCGGCAGGGGTTTTCTAGCACAGATACGCAGTATTTT CASSRQGFSSTDTQYF
13 TRBJ1-4 . TRBV4-1 . TGCGCCAGCAGCCGAGCCTTTAATGAAAAACTGTTTTTT CASSRAFNEKLFF
16 TRBJ1-1 . TRBV19 . TGTGCCAGTAGTATACCAAGGTCCAGGGGTGGCACTGAAGCTTTCTTT CASSIPRSRGGTEAFF
16 TRBJ2-1 TRBD2 TRBV5-1 . TGCGCCAGCAGCCCCCCCCTGGATCGGGAGGTCAATGAGCAGTTCTTC CASSPPLDREVNEQFF
13 TRBJ2-3 TRBD2 TRBV29-1 . TGCAGCCCCGGACTAGCGGGAACAGATACGCAGTATTTT CSPGLAGTDTQYF
14 TRBJ1-1 . TRBV10-2 few TGCGCCAGCAGTGAGTCCCGCCTAAACTGGAGGGCTTTCTTT CASSESRLNWRAFF
15 TRBJ2-7 . TRBV28 . TGTGCCAGCAGTTTTCTACTAGGTTACACTTACGAGCAGTACTTC CASSFLLGYTYEQYF
15 TRBJ2-7 TRBD1 TRBV7-2 . TGTGCCAGCAGTTGGGACAGCTACATGGCCTACGAGCAGTACTTC CASSWDSYMAYEQYF
13 TRBJ1-2 . TRBV7-8 once TGTGCCAGCAGCTCCCCTCTGGGAGGGGACGGCACCTTC CASSSPLGGDGTF
12 TRBJ2-7 . TRBV7-6 . TGTGCCAGCAGCCCTCGGGATGGCGAGCAGTACTTC CASSPRDGEQYF
15 TRBJ1-6 TRBD1 TRBV7-2 . TGTGCCAGCAGCTTATCGACAGGGAACAATTCACCCCTCCACTTT CASSLSTGNNSPLHF
15 TRBJ2-2 . TRBV6-4 . TGTGCCAGCAGCCCGCCTCGGTCCGATACCGGGGAGCTGTTTTTT CASSPPRSDTGELFF
12 TRBJ2-1 TRBD1 TRBV19 . TGTGCCAGTAGTCAACAGGGGCCTGAGCAGTTCTTC CASSQQGPEQFF
15 TRBJ2-5 TRBD1 TRBV6-5 . TGTGCCAGCAGTCTAGCCGGGACAGGGGGCGAGACCCAGTACTTC CASSLAGTGGETQYF
13 TRBJ1-6 . TRBV2 . TGTGCCAGCAGTGTTTACAGGGACTCACCCCTCCACTTT CASSVYRDSPLHF
14 TRBJ2-1 TRBD1 TRBV6-5 few TGTGCCAGCGGTGGGACAGGGCCTTACAATGAGCAGTTCTTC CASGGTGPYNEQFF
16 TRBJ2-3 TRBD2 TRBV27 . TGTGCCAGCAGGGAACCGGGACTAGCCGGCACAGATACGCAGTATTTT CASREPGLAGTDTQYF
15 TRBJ1-5 TRBD1 TRBV2 . TGTGCCAGCAAGGACAGGGCCTATAGCAATCAGCCCCAGCATTTT CASKDRAYSNQPQHF
13 TRBJ2-4 TRBD2 TRBV15 . TGTGCCACCAGCAGCGGGGGGAAAAACATTCAGTACTTC CATSSGGKNIQYF
18 TRBJ2-5 TRBD2 TRBV5-1 . TGCGCCAGCAGCCCTGTGGTGTCTAGCGGGGGGCTCGGGGAGACCCAGTACTTC CASSPVVSSGGLGETQYF
13 TRBJ1-6 . TRBV9 . TGTGCCAGCAGCCGACAGGCTGATTCACCCCTCCACTTT CASSRQADSPLHF
15 TRBJ2-2 . TRBV9 . TGTGCCAGCAGCGCTACGTGGAGGGACACCGGGGAGCTGTTTTTT CASSATWRDTGELFF
14 TRBJ1-2 TRBD1 TRBV15 . TGTGCCACCAGGGACAGGACCTTGGGGGATGGCTACACCTTC CATRDRTLGDGYTF
15 TRBJ1-3 . TRBV4-3 . TGCGCCAGCAGCCAAGGGGCCACCTCTGGAAACACCATATATTTT CASSQGATSGNTIYF
15 TRBJ2-5 . TRBV4-3 few TGCGCCAGCAGCCAGGGATGGGGAGCACAAGAGACCCAGTACTTC CASSQGWGAQETQYF
13 TRBJ2-5 . TRBV7-9 few TGTGCCAGCAGCCGAATCCGGGACACCCCCCCGTACTTC CASSRIRDTPPYF
14 TRBJ1-3 TRBD1 TRBV29-1 . TGCAGCGCAGGACAGGGGAGCTCTGGAAACACCATATATTTT CSAGQGSSGNTIYF
13 TRBJ2-5 . TRBV9 few TGTGCCAGCAGCGTAGAACCGGGGAGACCCCAGTACTTC CASSVEPGRPQYF